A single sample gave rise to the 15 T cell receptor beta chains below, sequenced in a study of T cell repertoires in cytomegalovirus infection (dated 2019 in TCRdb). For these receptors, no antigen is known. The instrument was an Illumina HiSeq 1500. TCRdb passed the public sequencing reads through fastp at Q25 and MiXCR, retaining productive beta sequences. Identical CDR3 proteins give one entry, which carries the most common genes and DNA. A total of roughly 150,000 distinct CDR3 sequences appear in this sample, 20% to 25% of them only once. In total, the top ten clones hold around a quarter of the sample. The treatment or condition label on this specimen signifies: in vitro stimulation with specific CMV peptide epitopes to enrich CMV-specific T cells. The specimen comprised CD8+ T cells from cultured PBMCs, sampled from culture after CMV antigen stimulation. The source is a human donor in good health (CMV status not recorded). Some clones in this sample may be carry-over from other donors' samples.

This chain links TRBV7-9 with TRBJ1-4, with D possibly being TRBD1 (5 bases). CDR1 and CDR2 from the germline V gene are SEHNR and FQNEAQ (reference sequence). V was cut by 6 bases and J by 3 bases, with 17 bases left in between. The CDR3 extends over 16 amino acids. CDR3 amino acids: CASSSTRDGPNEKLFF. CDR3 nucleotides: TGTGCCAGCAGTTCAACGCGGGACGGACCTAATGAAAAACTGTTTTTT.

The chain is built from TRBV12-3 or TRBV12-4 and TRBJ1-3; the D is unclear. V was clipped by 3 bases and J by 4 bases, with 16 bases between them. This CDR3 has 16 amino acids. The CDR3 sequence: CASSLTPGGYGNTIYF. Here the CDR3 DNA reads TGTGCCAGCAGTTTGACACCAGGAGGATACGGAAACACCATATATTTT.

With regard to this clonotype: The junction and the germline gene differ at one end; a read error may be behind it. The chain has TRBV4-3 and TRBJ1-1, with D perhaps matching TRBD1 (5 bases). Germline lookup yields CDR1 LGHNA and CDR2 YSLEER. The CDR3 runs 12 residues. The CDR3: CASSHGHTEAFF. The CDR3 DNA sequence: TGCGCCAGCAGCCACGGACACACAGAAGCTTTCTTT.

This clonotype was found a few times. CDR3 coding DNA: TGCGCCAGCAGCCGCTACAGTAGCAATCAGCCCCAGCATTTT. As protein: CASSRYSSNQPQHF. V is TRBV4-1 and J is TRBJ1-5; D is undetermined. The germline V gene has CDR1 MGHRA and CDR2 YSYEKL. Trimming stripped 4 bases from V and 0 bases from J, with 7 bases between. The CDR3 consists of 14 residues.

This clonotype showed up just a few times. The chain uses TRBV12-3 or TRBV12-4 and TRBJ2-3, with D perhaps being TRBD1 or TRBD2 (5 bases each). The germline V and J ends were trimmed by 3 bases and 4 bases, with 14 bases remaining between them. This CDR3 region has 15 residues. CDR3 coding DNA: TGTGCCAGCAGTTTGGGGGTAGGGGCCGCAGATACGCAGTATTTT. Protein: CASSLGVGAADTQYF.

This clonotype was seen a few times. In nucleotides, the CDR3 is TGCAGTGCTAGAGAGGGGACAGGGGGCGACCCCACCACAGATACGCAGTATTTT. Protein sequence: CSAREGTGGDPTTDTQYF. This rearrangement joins TRBV20-1 to TRBJ2-3, with 12 bases aligning to TRBD1. V shed 0 bases and J 2 bases; nucleotides not matched to a gene: 9. Germline CDR1 reads DFQATT; CDR2 reads SNEGSKA (reference sequence). The CDR3 is made up of 18 amino acids.

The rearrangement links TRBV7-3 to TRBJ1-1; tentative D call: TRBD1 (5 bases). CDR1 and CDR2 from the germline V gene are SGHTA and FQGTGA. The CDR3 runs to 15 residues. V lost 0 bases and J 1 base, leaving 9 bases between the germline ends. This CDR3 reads CASSLTVGPNTEAFF. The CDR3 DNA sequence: TGTGCCAGCAGCTTAACGGTGGGGCCGAACACTGAAGCTTTCTTT.

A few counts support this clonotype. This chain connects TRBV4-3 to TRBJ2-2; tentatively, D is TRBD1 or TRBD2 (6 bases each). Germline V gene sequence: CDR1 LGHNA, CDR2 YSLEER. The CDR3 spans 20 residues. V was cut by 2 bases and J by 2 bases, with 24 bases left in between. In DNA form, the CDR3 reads TGCGCCAGCAGCCAACCCACCGGGGGCCCTGAGTGGGAAAACACCGGGGAGCTGTTTTTT. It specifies CASSQPTGGPEWENTGELFF.

CDR3 sequence: CASDPVHMNTEAFF. In nucleotides, the CDR3 is TGTGCATCAGATCCGGTCCATATGAACACTGAAGCTTTCTTT. The chain uses TRBV9 and TRBJ1-1; D call uncertain. Germline V lookup: CDR1 SGDLS, CDR2 YYNGEE. The CDR3 has 14 residues.

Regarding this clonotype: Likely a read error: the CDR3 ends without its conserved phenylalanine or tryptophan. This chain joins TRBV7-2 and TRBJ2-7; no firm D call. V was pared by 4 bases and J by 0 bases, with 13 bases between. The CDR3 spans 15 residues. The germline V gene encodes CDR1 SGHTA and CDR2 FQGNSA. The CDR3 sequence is CASSSTVGVSYEQYL. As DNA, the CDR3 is TGTGCCAGCAGCTCCACGGTTGGCGTCTCCTACGAGCAGTACTTA.

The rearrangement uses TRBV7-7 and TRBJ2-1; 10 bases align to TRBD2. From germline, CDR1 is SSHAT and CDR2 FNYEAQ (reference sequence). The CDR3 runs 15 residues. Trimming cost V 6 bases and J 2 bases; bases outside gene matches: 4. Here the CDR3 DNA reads TGTGCCAGCAGTCGAGGACTAGCGGCCTACAATGAGCAGTTCTTC. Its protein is CASSRGLAAYNEQFF.

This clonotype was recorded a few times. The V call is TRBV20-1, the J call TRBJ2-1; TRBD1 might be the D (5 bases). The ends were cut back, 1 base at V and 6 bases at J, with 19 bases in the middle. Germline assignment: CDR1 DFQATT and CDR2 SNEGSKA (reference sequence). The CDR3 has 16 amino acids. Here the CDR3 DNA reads TGCAGTGCTAGAGGGTCCAACAGGCTGTTAGGCAATGAGCAGTTCTTC. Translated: CSARGSNRLLGNEQFF.

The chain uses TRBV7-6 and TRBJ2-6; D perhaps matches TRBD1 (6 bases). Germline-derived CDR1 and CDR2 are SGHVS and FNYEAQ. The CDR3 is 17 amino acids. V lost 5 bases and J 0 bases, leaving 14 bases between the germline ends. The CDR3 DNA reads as TGTGCCAGCAGCCCGGGGACACGCAGCTCTGGGGCCAACGTCCTGACTTTC. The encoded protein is CASSPGTRSSGANVLTF.

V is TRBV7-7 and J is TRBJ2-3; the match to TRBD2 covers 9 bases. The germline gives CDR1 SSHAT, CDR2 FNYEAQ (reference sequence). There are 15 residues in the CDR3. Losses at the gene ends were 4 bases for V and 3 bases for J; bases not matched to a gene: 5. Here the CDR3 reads CASSSSTSGTDTQYF. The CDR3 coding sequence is TGTGCCAGCAGCTCCTCTACTAGCGGGACAGATACGCAGTATTTT.

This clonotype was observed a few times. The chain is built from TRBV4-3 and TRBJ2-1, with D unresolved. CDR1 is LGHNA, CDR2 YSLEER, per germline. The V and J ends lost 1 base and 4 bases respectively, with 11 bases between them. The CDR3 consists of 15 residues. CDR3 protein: CASSQGVGKYNEQFF. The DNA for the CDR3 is TGCGCCAGCAGCCAAGGAGTGGGAAAATACAATGAGCAGTTCTTC.